The subject of this entry is one T cell receptor beta chain. Which antigen it targets is not known. No base qualities exist here, and no much larger clone lies one base off it. The source of the sample is a study of blood T cell repertoires in COVID-19 (dated by TCRdb to about 2020). About the full investigation: The collaborator samples originated in the United States, Italy and Spain and spanned the acute and convalescent phases of COVID-19. The samples were drawn from the first 160 participants of the ongoing ImmuneRACE study and from some 1,300 subjects provided by 6 global collaborators. Where available, HLA class I and class II types were taken from metadata supplied by the sample provider and were not determined by assay-based typing. Deeply sampled blood TCRbeta repertoires from subjects exposed to, actively infected with, or recovered from COVID-19 were included in the dataset. The material from the prospective study consisted of cDNA or gDNA derived from T cells, B-cell-depleted T cells, or PBMCs. The repertoires were released in a freely available public database meant as a resource for research on the immune response to SARS-CoV-2. The sample metadata nearly always contained a de-identified subject ID, COVID-19 status, age in years and sex.

The immunoSEQ Assay, a bias-controlled multiplex PCR, was used to amplify TCRbeta CDR3 regions from genomic DNA. The published analysis was carried out like this. Within the assay, amplification of reference gene primers was used to estimate how many nucleated cells each sample contained. Sequence reads were collapsed and filtered to measure the absolute abundance of every unique TCRbeta CDR3 rearrangement. For each sample, productive Simpson clonality was calculated by taking the square root of Simpson's diversity index across productive rearrangements. The table was pulled from immuneACCESS by TCRdb, which kept in-frame rearrangements only. Such tables lose some clones; where checked, under half of the loss comes from unresolved V genes, and the rest has no known cause. That table is the source of V, J and clone size, and D and trimming were worked out from the DNA. A total of about 250,000 clones appear in this sample, approximately 84% of them only once. Approximately 15% of the sample is in the top ten clones.

Findings and caveats that apply to the study as a whole: The quantity of clinical and demographic metadata differed by source and by participant and was supplied without curation.

The CDR3 runs 15 residues from the cysteine to the phenylalanine. Just CDR3 DNA is preserved here, 45 bases in frame from base 1. Trimming removed 0 bases from V and 7 bases from J; the gene matches leave 9 bases unexplained. The germline V gene provides CDR1 MDHEN and CDR2 SYDVKM. At one collaborating source in Seattle, patients were enrolled during active infection and were followed longitudinally through the course of disease. Each collaborating institution followed its own protocols to collect whole blood in K2EDTA tubes. Collaborator samples were shipped for TCRbeta analysis as frozen whole blood, isolated PBMCs, or DNA extracted from either sample type.

The chain employs TRBV28 and TRBJ2-7, and TRBD1 aligns with 7 junction nucleotides. The source of this sequence is a person between 65 and 79 years old with COVID-19, enrolled during active disease. Source material: peripheral blood. Here is the DNA: TGTGCCAGCAGTTTATGGGCAGGGGGACGGTGGGAGCAGTACTTC. Its protein product is CASSLWAGGRWEQYF.